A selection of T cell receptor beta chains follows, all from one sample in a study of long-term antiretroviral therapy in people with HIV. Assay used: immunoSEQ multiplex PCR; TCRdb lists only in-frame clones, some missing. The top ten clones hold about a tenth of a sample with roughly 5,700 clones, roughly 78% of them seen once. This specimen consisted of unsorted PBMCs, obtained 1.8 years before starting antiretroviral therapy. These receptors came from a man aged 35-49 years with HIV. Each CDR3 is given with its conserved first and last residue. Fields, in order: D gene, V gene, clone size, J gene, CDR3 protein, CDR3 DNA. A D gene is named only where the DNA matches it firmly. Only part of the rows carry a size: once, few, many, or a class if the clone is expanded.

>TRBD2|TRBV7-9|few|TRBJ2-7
CASSLPSGSSYEQYF
TGTGCCAGCAGCTTGCCTAGCGGGAGCTCCTACGAGCAGTACTTC
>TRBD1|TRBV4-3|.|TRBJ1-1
CASSLGDRLHTEAFF
TGCGCCAGCAGCCTAGGGGACAGACTCCACACTGAAGCTTTCTTT
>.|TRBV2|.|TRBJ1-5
CASRETVSNQPQHF
TGTGCCAGCAGAGAGACAGTGAGCAATCAGCCCCAGCATTTT
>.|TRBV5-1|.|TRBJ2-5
CASSLRGGTETQYF
TGCGCCAGCAGCTTGAGGGGGGGCACAGAGACCCAGTACTTC
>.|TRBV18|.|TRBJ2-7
CASSRGSTSYEQYF
TGTGCCAGCTCACGGGGGTCTACTTCCTACGAGCAGTACTTC
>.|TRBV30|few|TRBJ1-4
CAWSVTVEKLFF
TGTGCCTGGAGTGTAACAGTCGAAAAACTGTTTTTT
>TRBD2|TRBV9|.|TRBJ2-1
CASSVGAGAVNEQFF
TGTGCCAGCAGCGTAGGAGCGGGAGCAGTCAATGAGCAGTTCTTC
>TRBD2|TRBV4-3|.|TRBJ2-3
CASSQDRSLSGTDTQYF
TGCGCCAGCAGCCAAGATAGGTCTCTTAGCGGGACCGATACGCAGTATTTT
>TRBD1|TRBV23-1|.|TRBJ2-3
CASYTPGTGVADTQYF
TGCGCCAGCTATACGCCCGGGACAGGGGTGGCAGATACGCAGTATTTT
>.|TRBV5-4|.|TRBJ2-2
CASSPGTPRTGELFF
TGTGCCAGCAGCCCTGGGACTCCTCGGACCGGGGAGCTGTTTTTT
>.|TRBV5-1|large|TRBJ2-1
CASSLTASGSSYNEQFF
TGCGCCAGCAGCTTGACCGCCTCGGGCAGCTCCTACAATGAGCAGTTCTTC
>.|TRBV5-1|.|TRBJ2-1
CASSFGYSNEQFF
TGCGCCAGCAGCTTTGGCTACTCCAATGAGCAGTTCTTC
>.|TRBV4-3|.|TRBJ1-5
CASSQNTFNQPQHF
TGCGCCAGCAGCCAAAACACCTTCAATCAGCCCCAGCATTTT
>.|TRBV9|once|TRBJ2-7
CASSVAGDHSYEQYF
TGTGCCAGCAGCGTAGCAGGGGACCACTCCTACGAGCAGTACTTC
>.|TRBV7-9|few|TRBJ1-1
CASSPDDTEAFF
TGTGCCAGCAGCCCAGACGACACTGAAGCTTTCTTT
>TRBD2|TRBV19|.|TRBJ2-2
CASSIPRSGRNTGELFF
TGTGCCAGTAGTATCCCGCGTAGCGGGAGAAACACCGGGGAGCTGTTTTTT
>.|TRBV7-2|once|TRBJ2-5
CASSRAPLDQSHESKTQYF
TGTGCCAGCAGCCGAGCACCCCTTGACCAGAGCCACGAGTCGAAGACCCAGTACTTC
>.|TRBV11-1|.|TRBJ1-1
CASSTRQSRITEAFF
TGTGCCAGCAGCACCAGACAGTCTCGGATCACTGAAGCTTTCTTT
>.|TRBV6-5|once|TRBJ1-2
CASRLDRDYGYTF
TGTGCCAGCAGACTGGACAGAGACTATGGCTACACCTTC
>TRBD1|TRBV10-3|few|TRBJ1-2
CAISGTGQNYGYTF
TGTGCCATCAGCGGGACGGGACAGAACTATGGCTACACCTTC
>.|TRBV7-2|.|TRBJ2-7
CASRPPDSAYEQYF
TGTGCCAGCAGGCCACCGGACAGTGCCTACGAGCAGTACTTC
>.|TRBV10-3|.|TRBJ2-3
CAVGFTDTQYF
TGTGCCGTCGGTTTCACAGATACGCAGTATTTT
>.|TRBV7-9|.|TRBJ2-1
CASSLEGGEFF
TGTGCCAGCAGCTTAGAAGGAGGGGAGTTCTTC
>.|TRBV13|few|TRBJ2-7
CASSQSQTAYEQYF
TGTGCCAGCAGCCAATCGCAGACAGCCTACGAGCAGTACTTC
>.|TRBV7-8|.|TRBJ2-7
CASSLALMSGYEQYF
TGTGCCAGCAGCTTAGCGCTAATGTCGGGGTACGAGCAGTACTTC
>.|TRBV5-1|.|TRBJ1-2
CASSFTEGGYGYTF
TGCGCCAGCAGCTTTACCGAGGGGGGCTATGGCTACACCTTC
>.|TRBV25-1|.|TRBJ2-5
CASSDSRGRETQYF
TGTGCCAGCAGTGATTCCAGGGGTCGGGAGACCCAGTACTTC
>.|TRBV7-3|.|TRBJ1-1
CASSLTTGYEAFF
TGTGCCAGCAGCTTAACGACTGGGTATGAAGCTTTCTTT
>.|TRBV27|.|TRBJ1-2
CASTPGGGGWGGGYTF
TGTGCCAGCACCCCTGGTGGGGGAGGGTGGGGTGGAGGCTACACCTTC
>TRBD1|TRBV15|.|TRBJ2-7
CATSSAGTGSYEQYF
TGTGCCACCAGCAGCGCCGGGACAGGGTCCTACGAGCAGTACTTC
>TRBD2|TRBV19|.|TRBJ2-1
CASRTSGDSYNEQFF
TGTGCCAGTAGGACTAGCGGAGACTCCTACAATGAGCAGTTCTTC
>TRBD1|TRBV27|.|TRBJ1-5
CASRRDSPANQPQHF
TGTGCCAGCAGAAGGGACAGCCCTGCCAATCAGCCCCAGCATTTT
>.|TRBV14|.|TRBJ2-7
CASSQGTRYEQYF
TGTGCCAGCAGCCAAGGGACTCGCTACGAGCAGTACTTC
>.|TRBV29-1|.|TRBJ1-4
CSVLSEKLFF
TGCAGCGTTCTTAGCGAAAAACTGTTTTTT
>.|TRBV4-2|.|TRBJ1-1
CASSQVEGNTEAFF
TGTGCCAGCAGCCAAGTTGAAGGGAACACTGAAGCTTTCTTT
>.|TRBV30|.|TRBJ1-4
CAWSVPSGVATNEKLFF
TGTGCCTGGAGTGTACCTTCGGGGGTTGCAACTAATGAAAAACTGTTTTTT
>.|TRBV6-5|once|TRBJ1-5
CASRPRGGAGQPQHF
TGTGCCAGCCGTCCTCGCGGTGGGGCCGGTCAGCCCCAGCATTTT
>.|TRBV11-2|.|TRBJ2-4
CASSLDLLGRRIQYF
TGTGCCAGCAGCTTAGATCTCCTGGGAAGGCGCATTCAGTACTTC
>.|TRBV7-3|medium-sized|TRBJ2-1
CASSEGNEQFF
TGTGCCAGCAGCGAGGGCAATGAGCAGTTCTTC
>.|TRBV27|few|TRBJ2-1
CASSYPTGRYNEQFF
TGTGCCAGCAGTTATCCGACGGGGAGGTACAATGAGCAGTTCTTC